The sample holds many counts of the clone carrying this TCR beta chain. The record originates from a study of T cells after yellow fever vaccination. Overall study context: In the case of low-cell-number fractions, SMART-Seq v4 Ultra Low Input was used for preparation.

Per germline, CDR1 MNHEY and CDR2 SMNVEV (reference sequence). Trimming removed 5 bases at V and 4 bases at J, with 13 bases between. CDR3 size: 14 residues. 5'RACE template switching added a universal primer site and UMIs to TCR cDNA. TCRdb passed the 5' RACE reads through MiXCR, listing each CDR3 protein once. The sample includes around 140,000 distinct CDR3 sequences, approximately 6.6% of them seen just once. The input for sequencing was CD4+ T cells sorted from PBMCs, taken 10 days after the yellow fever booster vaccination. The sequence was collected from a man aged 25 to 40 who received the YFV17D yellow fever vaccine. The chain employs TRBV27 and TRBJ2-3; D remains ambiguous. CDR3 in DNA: TGTGCCAGCAGTCGGGCGATTGGGTCAGATACGCAGTATTTT. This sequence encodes CASSRAIGSDTQYF.